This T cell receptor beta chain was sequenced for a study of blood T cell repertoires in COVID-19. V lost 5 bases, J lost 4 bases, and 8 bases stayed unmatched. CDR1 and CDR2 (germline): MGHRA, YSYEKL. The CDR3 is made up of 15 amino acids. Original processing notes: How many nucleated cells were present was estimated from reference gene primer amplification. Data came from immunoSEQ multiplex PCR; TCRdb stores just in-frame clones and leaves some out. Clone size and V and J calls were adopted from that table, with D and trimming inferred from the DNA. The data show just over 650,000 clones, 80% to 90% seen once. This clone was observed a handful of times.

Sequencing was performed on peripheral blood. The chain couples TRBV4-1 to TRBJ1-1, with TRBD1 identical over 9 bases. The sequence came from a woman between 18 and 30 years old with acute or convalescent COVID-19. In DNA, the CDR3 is TGCGCCAGCAGCGCACCGGGACAGGGACCCACTGAAGCTTTCTTT. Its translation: CASSAPGQGPTEAFF.